These T cell receptor beta chains were read from a single sample in a study of cytomegalovirus exposure and HLA in healthy donors. Repertoires were generated with immunoSEQ multiplex PCR, while TCRdb's copy carries only in-frame clones and drops some. The sample contains a few hundred thousand clones, about 90% of which appear only once. The source material was PBMCs. All receptors come from a man aged 18 to 29 in good health and CMV-seropositive. Each CDR3 is given with its conserved first and last residue. The order of the fields is V gene, CDR3 protein.

v_call: TRBV6-5
cdr3_aa: CASSRQGARSEAFF

v_call: TRBV4-1
cdr3_aa: CASSHRGNMEKLFF

v_call: TRBV7-6
cdr3_aa: CASSLGSGRYGYTF

v_call: TRBV13
cdr3_aa: CASSLRLNSGNTIYF

v_call: TRBV30
cdr3_aa: CAWRGQGFYGYTF

v_call: TRBV19
cdr3_aa: CASSTFSGLGYGYTF

v_call: TRBV11-2
cdr3_aa: CASSLGGTVWAYEQYF

v_call: TRBV6-1
cdr3_aa: CASSAGLAYLGGETQYF

v_call: TRBV9
cdr3_aa: CASSVGTSGSTDTQYF

v_call: TRBV7-7
cdr3_aa: CASSKDRGGEQYF

v_call: TRBV7-9
cdr3_aa: CASTQGPSSYEQYF

v_call: TRBV18
cdr3_aa: CASSRTQGAWQPQHF

v_call: TRBV5-6
cdr3_aa: CASRAGHHYGYTF

v_call: TRBV2
cdr3_aa: CATGLGGKPQHF

v_call: TRBV5-4
cdr3_aa: CASSPRANAEAFF

v_call: TRBV11-2
cdr3_aa: CASSPTSGWAGELFF

v_call: TRBV5-1
cdr3_aa: CASSRGQGDTEAFF

v_call: TRBV7-9
cdr3_aa: CASSFQEEKLFF

v_call: TRBV5-4
cdr3_aa: CASSNREYGNEQYF

v_call: TRBV18
cdr3_aa: CASSPQRTELAKNIQYF

v_call: TRBV30
cdr3_aa: CAWSHVDSNQPQHF

v_call: TRBV14
cdr3_aa: CASSLYWTRGDEQYF

v_call: TRBV5-1
cdr3_aa: CASSLATGDTEAFF

v_call: TRBV25-1
cdr3_aa: CASSVGDVDYEQYF

v_call: TRBV7-9
cdr3_aa: CASSLDTEYTEAFF

v_call: TRBV5-1
cdr3_aa: CASSSPSGEGNYGYTF

v_call: TRBV5-1
cdr3_aa: CASSLSLSTKETQYF

v_call: TRBV5-4
cdr3_aa: CASSLNTGELFF

v_call: TRBV11-3
cdr3_aa: CASSEGGQVSYNEQFF

v_call: TRBV29-1
cdr3_aa: CSVDSSADTQYF

v_call: TRBV6-5
cdr3_aa: CATDRGDGELFF

v_call: TRBV11-3
cdr3_aa: CASSPGAGASNEQFF

v_call: TRBV10-3
cdr3_aa: CAISESMVMNTEAFF

v_call: TRBV19
cdr3_aa: CASSYTGLGDYGYTF

v_call: TRBV6-1
cdr3_aa: CASSETNTEAFF

v_call: TRBV5-5
cdr3_aa: CASSGGAGYGYTF

v_call: TRBV15
cdr3_aa: CATSRGLAGAEQFF

v_call: TRBV27
cdr3_aa: CASSFLGQGITEAFF

v_call: TRBV27
cdr3_aa: CASSPWGHLGNTIYF

v_call: TRBV6-4
cdr3_aa: CASSPGWASAADTQYF

v_call: TRBV7-9
cdr3_aa: CASRSYRAVGTEAFF

v_call: TRBV10-1
cdr3_aa: CASSDDRGGGQPQHF

v_call: TRBV6-5
cdr3_aa: CASWLRGNTEAFF

v_call: TRBV20-1
cdr3_aa: CSAYPQETQYF

v_call: TRBV10-2
cdr3_aa: CGTAQSGYTF

v_call: TRBV5-5
cdr3_aa: CASSARQGEGYTF

v_call: TRBV7-2
cdr3_aa: CASSLDRTATYEQYF

v_call: TRBV27
cdr3_aa: CASTSQGPSYNEQFF

v_call: TRBV6-1
cdr3_aa: CASTTGERNQPQHF

v_call: TRBV29-1
cdr3_aa: CSVLTGPANTGELFF

v_call: TRBV11-2
cdr3_aa: CASSPQRAAYEQYF

v_call: TRBV2
cdr3_aa: CASSHRVLRLEGSDEQYF

v_call: TRBV6-1
cdr3_aa: CASSRGNPSNQPQHF

v_call: TRBV5-1
cdr3_aa: CASTLPGQGTNEQYF

v_call: TRBV29-1
cdr3_aa: CSVKLAGGGNEQFF

v_call: TRBV30
cdr3_aa: CAWGTPFSYNEQFF

v_call: TRBV6-1
cdr3_aa: CASRDPGQNGYTF

v_call: TRBV9
cdr3_aa: CASSVGLAGHGELFF

v_call: TRBV5-4
cdr3_aa: CASSLYRGLGYTF

v_call: TRBV19
cdr3_aa: CASSPGTTTYEQYF